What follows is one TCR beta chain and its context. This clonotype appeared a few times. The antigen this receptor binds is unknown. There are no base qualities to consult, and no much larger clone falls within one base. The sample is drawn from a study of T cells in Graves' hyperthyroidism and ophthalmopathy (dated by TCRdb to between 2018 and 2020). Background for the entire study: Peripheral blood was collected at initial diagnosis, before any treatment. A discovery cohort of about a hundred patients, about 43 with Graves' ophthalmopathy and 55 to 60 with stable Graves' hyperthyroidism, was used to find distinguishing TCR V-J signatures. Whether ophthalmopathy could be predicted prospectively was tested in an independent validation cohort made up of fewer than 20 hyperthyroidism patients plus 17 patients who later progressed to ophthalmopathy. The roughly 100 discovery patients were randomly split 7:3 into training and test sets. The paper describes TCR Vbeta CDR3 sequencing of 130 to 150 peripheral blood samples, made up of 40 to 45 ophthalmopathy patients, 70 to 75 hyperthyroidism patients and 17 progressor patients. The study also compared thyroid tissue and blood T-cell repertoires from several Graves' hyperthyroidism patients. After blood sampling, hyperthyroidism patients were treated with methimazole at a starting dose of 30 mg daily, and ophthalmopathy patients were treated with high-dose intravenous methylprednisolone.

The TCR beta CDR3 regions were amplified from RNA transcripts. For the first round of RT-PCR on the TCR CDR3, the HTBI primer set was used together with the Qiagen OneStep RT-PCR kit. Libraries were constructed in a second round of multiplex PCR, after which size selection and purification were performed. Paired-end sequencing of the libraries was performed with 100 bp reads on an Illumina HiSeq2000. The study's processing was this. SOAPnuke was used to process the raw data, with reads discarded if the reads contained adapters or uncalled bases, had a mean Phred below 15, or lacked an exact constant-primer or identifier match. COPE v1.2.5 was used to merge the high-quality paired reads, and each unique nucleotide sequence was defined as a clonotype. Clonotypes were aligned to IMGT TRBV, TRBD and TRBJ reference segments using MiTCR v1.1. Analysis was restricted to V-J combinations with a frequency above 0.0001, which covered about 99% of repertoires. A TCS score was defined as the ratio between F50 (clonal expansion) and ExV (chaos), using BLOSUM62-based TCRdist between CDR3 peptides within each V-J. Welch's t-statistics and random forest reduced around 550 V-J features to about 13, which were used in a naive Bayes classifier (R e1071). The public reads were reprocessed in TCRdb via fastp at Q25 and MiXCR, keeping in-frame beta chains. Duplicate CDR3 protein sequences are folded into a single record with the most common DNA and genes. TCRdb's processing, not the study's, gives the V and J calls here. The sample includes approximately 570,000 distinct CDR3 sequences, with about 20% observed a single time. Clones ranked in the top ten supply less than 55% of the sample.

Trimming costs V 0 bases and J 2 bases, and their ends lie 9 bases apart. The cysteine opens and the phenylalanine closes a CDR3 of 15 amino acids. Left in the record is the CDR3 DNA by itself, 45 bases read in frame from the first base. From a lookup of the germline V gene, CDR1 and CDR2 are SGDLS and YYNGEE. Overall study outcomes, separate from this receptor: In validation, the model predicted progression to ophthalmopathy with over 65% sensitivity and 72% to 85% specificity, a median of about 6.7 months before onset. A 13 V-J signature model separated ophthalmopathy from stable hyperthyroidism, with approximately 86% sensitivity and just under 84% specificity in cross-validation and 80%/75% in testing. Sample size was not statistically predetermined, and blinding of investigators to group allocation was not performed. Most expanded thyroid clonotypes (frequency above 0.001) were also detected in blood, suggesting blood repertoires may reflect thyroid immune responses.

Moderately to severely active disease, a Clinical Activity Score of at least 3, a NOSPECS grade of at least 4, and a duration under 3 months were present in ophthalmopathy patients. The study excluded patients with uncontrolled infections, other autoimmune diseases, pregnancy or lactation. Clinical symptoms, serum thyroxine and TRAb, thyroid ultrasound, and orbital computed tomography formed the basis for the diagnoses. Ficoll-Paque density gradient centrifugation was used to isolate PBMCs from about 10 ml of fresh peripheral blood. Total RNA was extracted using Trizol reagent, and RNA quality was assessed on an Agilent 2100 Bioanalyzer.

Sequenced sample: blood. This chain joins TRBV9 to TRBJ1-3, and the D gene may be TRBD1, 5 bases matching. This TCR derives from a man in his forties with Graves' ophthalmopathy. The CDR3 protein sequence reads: CASSVDGGTGNTIYF. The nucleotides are TGTGCCAGCAGCGTAGATGGGGGGACTGGAAACACCATATATTTT. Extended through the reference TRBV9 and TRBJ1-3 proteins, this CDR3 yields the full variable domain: DSGVTQTPKHLITATGQRVTLRCSPRSGDLSVYWYQQSLDQGLQFLIQYYNGEERAKGNILERFSAQQFPDLHSELNLSSLELGDSALYFCASSVDGGTGNTIYFGEGSWLTVV.